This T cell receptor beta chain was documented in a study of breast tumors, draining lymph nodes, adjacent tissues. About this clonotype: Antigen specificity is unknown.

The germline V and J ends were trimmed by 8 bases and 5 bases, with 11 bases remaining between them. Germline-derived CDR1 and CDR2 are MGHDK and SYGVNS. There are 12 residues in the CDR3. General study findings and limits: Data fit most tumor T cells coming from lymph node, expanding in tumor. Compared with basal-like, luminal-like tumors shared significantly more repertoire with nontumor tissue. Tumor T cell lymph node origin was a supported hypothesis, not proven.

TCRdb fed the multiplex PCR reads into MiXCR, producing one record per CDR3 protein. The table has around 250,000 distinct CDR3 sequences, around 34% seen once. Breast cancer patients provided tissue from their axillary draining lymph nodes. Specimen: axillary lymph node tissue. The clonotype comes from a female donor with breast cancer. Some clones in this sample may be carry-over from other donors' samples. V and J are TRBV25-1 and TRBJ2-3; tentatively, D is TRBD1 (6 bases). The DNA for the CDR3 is TGTGCCAGCCAAAACAGGGAAGATACGCAGTATTTT. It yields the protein CASQNREDTQYF.